This T cell receptor beta chain was recorded in a study of blood T cell repertoires in COVID-19. This CDR3 is built from 14 residues. V was shortened by 0 bases and J by 4 bases, with 10 bases between the two germline ends. The germline V gene has CDR1 SGHTS and CDR2 YDEGEE. Assay: immunoSEQ multiplex PCR; the TCRdb copy retains only in-frame clones and omits some. The data show around 200,000 clones, 80% to 85% seen once. This sequence originates from a man aged 50-59 years with active or convalescent COVID-19. The chain has TRBV5-8 and TRBJ1-2; D is ambiguous. The material sequenced was peripheral blood. The CDR3: CASSLGTGGYGYTF. As DNA, the CDR3 is TGTGCCAGCAGCTTGGGCACGGGAGGCTATGGCTACACCTTC.